This TCR beta chain stems from a study of regulatory T cells in long-lasting Graves disease. Notes on the study in general: Preferential use of TRBV28, TRBJ1-2 and TRBJ2-5 was seen in persistent disease.

iRepertoire HTBI primers and Arm-PCR of CDR3 regions built TCR beta libraries. Via MiXCR, TCRdb re-called the multiplex PCR reads, giving one row per CDR3 protein. The repertoire includes approximately 270,000 distinct CDR3 sequences, 18% of them detected once, and less than 15% sits in the top ten. Time point defined: newly diagnosed GD, antithyroid drugs for less than 3 months. From PBMCs, RNA was extracted and then used to make the TCR library. This clonotype appeared a single time. Its antigen is currently unknown. The CDR3 has 16 amino acids. Germline V lookup: CDR1 SGDLS, CDR2 YYNGEE. V was pared by 4 bases and J by 0 bases, with 13 bases between. Separately, the same data were catalogued under a study of T cells in Graves' hyperthyroidism and ophthalmopathy. Per that paper: In making diagnoses, clinical symptoms, serum thyroxine and TRAb, thyroid ultrasound and orbital computed tomography were all used. A set of HTBI primers served as the primers for a first-round RT-PCR of the TCR CDR3.

This chain uses TRBV9 with TRBJ1-4; D is unclear. The clonotype originates from a young woman with Graves disease. The source was peripheral blood mononuclear cells (PBMCs), collected at new diagnosis, from a patient treated with antithyroid drugs. DNA of the CDR3: TGTGCCAGCAGCTTGGCCCAGGCTCCAACTAATGAAAAACTGTTTTTT. It is translated as CASSLAQAPTNEKLFF.